Listed here is a single T cell receptor beta chain. No antigen is known for it. Among the donors, all were Caucasian adults who lived in Nashville, Tennessee. Trimming at V came to 0 bases and at J to 1 base, leaving 8 bases not matched to a gene. This CDR3 comprises 19 residues. Germline CDR1 reads LGHNA; CDR2 reads YSLEER. The sample belongs to a study of shared clonotypes between healthy human individuals. Study in general: Used for every donor were three CD4 naive, three CD4 memory, two CD8 naive and one CD8 memory plate.

The method was immunoSEQ multiplex PCR; TCRdb's version includes in-frame clones alone and lacks a portion of them. The sample includes some 1.4 million clones, around 97% of them seen just once. Overall study results and limits: The rarefaction results pointed to incomplete sorted-subset sequencing despite large depth.

The sequencing input was naive CD4+ T cells sorted from blood. The subset: CD45RA+ positively selected. The origin of this receptor is a man aged 25-45 years in good health. The rearrangement links TRBV4-3 to TRBJ2-1; 11 bases are shared with TRBD2. The DNA for the CDR3 is TGCGCCAGCAGCCAAGATCCGCGGGGGACTAGCGGATCCTACAATGAGCAGTTCTTC. This sequence encodes CASSQDPRGTSGSYNEQFF.